The clone carrying this TCR beta chain was seen only once. Unmatched junction bases numbered 7, after V lost 6 bases and J lost 3 bases. Per germline, CDR1 SNHLY and CDR2 FYNNEI. The CDR3 consists of 15 residues. This entry is derived from a study of blood T cell repertoires in COVID-19. Turning to the study itself: COVID-19 samples, acute and convalescent, were from the United States, Italy and Spain.

Under the authors' procedure: Using reference gene primer amplification, nucleated cell counts were estimated. Sequencing used immunoSEQ multiplex PCR; TCRdb keeps in-frame clones, though not all of them. V and J calls and clone size follow that table, whereas D and trimming were derived from the DNA. The table lists tens of thousands of clones, just over 85% of them singletons. Specimen: peripheral blood. The V call is TRBV2, the J call TRBJ2-5, with 10 bases aligning to TRBD2. This TCR was recovered from a man in his thirties or forties with acute or convalescent COVID-19. The CDR3 spells CASSLTSGAKETQYF. CDR3 bases: TGTGCCAGCAGCCTTACTAGCGGGGCAAAAGAGACCCAGTACTTC.